The present T cell receptor beta chain was sequenced within a study of blood T cell repertoires in COVID-19. Overall study context: Samples taken during acute and convalescent COVID-19 were collected in the United States, Italy and Spain. From T cells, B-cell-depleted T cells, or PBMCs came the material, which was cDNA or gDNA.

The CDR3 is 13 amino acids. Germline trimming cut 3 bases from V and 5 bases from J; bases unmatched to any gene: 2. This clone was observed once. In the original workflow: Nucleated cell number was recorded as an estimate derived from reference gene primer amplification. Only in-frame clones appear in the TCRdb table, and some are missing; sequencing was by immunoSEQ multiplex PCR. The V and J calls and clone size were taken over from that table, and D and trimming were inferred from the DNA. Altogether roughly 250,000 clones are present, approximately 79% being singletons, with the ten largest covering 3% to 4%.

What was sequenced was peripheral blood. This receptor was obtained from a middle-aged woman with active or convalescent COVID-19. The chain joins TRBV12-3 or TRBV12-4 to TRBJ2-3; TRBD2 agrees at 7 bases. The CDR3 region is CASSFGGGDTQYF. The CDR3 coding sequence is TGTGCCAGCAGTTTTGGGGGGGGAGATACGCAGTATTTT.